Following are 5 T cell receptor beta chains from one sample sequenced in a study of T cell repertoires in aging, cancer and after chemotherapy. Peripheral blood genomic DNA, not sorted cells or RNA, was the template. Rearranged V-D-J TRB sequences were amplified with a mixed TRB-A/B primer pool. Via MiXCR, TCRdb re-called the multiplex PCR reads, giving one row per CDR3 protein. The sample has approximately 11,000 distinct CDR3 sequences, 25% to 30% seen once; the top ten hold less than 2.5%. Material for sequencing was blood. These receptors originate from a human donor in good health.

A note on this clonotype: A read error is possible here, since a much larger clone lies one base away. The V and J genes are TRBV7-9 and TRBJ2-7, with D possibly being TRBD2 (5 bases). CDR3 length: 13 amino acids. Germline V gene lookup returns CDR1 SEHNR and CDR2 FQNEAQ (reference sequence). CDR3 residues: CASGLARRYEQYF. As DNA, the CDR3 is TGTGCCAGCGGCTTAGCGCGGAGATACGAGCAGTACTTC.

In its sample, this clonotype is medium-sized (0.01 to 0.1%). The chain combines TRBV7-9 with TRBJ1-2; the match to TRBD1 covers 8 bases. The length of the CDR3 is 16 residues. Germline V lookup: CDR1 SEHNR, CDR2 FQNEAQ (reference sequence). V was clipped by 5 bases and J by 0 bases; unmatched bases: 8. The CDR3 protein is CASSQTGASANYGYTF. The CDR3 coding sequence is TGTGCCAGCAGCCAGACAGGGGCCTCCGCTAACTATGGCTACACCTTC. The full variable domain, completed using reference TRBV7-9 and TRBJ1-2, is DTGVSQNPRHKITKRGQNVTFRCDPISEHNRLYWYRQTLGQGPEFLTYFQNEAQLEKSRLLSDRFSAERPKGSFSTLEIQRTEQGDSAMYLCASSQTGASANYGYTFGSGTRLTVV.

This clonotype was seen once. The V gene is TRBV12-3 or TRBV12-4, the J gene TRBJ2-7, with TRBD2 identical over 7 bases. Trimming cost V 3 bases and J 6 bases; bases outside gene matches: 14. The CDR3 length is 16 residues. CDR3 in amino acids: CASSLGDKREFLEQYF. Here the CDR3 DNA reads TGTGCCAGCAGTTTGGGGGATAAGCGGGAATTTCTCGAGCAGTACTTC.

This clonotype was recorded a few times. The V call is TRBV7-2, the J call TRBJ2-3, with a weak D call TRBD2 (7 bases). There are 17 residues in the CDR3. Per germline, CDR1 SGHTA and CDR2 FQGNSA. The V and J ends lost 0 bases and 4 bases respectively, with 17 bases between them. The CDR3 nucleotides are TGTGCCAGCAGCTTAGCGGGGGGGCGGGAGATTCCAGATACGCAGTATTTT. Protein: CASSLAGGREIPDTQYF.

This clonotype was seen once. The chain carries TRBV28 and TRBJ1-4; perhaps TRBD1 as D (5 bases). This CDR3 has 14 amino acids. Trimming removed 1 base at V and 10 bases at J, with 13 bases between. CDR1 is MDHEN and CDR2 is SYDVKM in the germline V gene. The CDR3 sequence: CASSLLGEFGKLFF. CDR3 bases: TGTGCCAGCAGTTTATTGGGGGAGTTTGGAAAACTGTTTTTT.